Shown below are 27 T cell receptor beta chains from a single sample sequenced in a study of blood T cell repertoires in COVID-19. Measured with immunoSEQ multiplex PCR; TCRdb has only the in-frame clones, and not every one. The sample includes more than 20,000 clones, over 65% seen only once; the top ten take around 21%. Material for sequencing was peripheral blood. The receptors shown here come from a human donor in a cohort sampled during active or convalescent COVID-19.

The CDR3 region is CSVETLAGASEQYF. In DNA, the CDR3 is TGCAGCGTTGAGACACTAGCGGGAGCGAGCGAGCAGTACTTC. The genes are TRBV29-1 and TRBJ2-7; 11 positions agree with TRBD2. The CDR3 has 14 amino acids. CDR1 SQVTM and CDR2 ANQGSEA come from the germline V gene. V was pared by 3 bases and J by 6 bases, with 7 bases of the junction left unmatched.

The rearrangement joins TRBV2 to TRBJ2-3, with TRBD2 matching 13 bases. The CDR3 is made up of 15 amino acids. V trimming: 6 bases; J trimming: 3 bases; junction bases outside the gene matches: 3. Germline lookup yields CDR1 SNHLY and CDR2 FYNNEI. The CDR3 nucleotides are TGTGCCAGCAGCAGACTAGCGGGGGGAACAGATACGCAGTATTTT. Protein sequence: CASSRLAGGTDTQYF. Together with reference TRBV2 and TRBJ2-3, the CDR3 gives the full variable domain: EPEVTQTPSHQVTQMGQEVILRCVPISNHLYFYWYRQILGQKVEFLVSFYNNEISEKSEIFDDQFSVERPDGSNFTLKIRSTKLEDSAMYFCASSRLAGGTDTQYFGPGTRLTVL.

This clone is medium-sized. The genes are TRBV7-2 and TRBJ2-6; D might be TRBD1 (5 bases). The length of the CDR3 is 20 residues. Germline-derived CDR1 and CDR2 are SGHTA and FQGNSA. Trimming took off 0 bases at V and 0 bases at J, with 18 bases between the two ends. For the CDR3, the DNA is TGTGCCAGCAGCTTAGCGCTTCGACAGAGTAGGTACTCTGGGGCCAACGTCCTGACTTTC. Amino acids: CASSLALRQSRYSGANVLTF.

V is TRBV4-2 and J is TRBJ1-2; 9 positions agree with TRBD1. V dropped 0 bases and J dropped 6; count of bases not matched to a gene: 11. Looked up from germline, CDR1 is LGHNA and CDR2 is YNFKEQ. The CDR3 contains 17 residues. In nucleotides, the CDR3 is TGTGCCAGCAGCCAAGACTATTTAGGACAGGGGAATAATGGCTACACCTTC. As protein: CASSQDYLGQGNNGYTF.

The CDR3 reads CASSQEWGPSGYGYTF. CDR3 DNA sequence: TGCGCCAGCAGCCAAGAGTGGGGGCCCTCGGGCTATGGCTACACCTTC. The V gene is TRBV4-1, the J gene TRBJ1-2; D perhaps matches TRBD1 (6 bases). V shed 0 bases and J shed 4 bases, with 15 bases lying between them. There are 16 residues in the CDR3. Germline V gives CDR1 MGHRA, CDR2 YSYEKL.

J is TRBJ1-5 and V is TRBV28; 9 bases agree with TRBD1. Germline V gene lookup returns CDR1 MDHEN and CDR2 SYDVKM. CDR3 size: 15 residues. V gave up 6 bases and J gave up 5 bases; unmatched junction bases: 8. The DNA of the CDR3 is TGTGCCAGCAGAACTACAGGGGGCGGACATCAGCCCCAGCATTTT. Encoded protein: CASRTTGGGHQPQHF.

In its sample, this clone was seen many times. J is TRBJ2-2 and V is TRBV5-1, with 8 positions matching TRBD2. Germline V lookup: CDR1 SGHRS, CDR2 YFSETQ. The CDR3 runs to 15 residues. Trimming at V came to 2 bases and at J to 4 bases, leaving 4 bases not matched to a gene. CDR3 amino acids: CASSLSGRITGELFF. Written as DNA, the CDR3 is TGCGCCAGCAGCTTAAGCGGGAGAATCACCGGGGAGCTGTTTTTT.

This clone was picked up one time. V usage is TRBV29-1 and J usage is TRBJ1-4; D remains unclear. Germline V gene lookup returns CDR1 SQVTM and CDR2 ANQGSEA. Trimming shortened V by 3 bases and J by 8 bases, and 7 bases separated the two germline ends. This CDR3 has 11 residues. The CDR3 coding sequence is TGCAGCGTTGACCTAGAAGAAAAACTGTTTTTT. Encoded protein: CSVDLEEKLFF.

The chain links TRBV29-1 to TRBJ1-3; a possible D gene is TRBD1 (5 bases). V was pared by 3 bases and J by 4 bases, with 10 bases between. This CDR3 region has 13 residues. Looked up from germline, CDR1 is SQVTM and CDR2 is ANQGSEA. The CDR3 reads CSVDSGAGNTIYF. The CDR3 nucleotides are TGCAGCGTTGACTCTGGGGCGGGAAACACCATATATTTT.

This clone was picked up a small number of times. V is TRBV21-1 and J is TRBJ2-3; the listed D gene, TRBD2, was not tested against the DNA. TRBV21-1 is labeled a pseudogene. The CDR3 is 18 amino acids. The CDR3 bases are TGTGCCAGCTTACGGGTCAGGAGGGAGCCAGCTAGCACAGATACGCAGTATTTT. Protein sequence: CASLRVRREPASTDTQYF.

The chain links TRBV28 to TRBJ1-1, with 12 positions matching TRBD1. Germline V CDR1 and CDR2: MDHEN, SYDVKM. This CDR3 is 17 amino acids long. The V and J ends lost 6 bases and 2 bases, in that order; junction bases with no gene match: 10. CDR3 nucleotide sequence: TGTGCCAGCAGCGCGGGACAGGGGGCCTGGAGAAACACTGAAGCTTTCTTT. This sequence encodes CASSAGQGAWRNTEAFF.

The CDR3 DNA sequence: TGTGCCAGCTCCCCGAGCACAGATACGCAGTATTTT. Amino acid sequence: CASSPSTDTQYF. The V call is TRBV18, the J call TRBJ2-3; no definite D call. Germline V gene sequence: CDR1 KGHSH, CDR2 LQKENI. The CDR3 covers 12 residues. Trimming stripped 6 bases from V and 0 bases from J, with 4 bases between.

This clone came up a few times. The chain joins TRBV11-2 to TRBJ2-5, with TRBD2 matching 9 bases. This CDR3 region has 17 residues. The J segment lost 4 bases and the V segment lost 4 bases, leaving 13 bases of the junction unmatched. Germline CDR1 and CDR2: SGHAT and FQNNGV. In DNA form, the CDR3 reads TGTGCCAGCAGCTCCCTGGGGAGCGGGAGGAGCGGAGAGACCCAGTACTTC. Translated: CASSSLGSGRSGETQYF.

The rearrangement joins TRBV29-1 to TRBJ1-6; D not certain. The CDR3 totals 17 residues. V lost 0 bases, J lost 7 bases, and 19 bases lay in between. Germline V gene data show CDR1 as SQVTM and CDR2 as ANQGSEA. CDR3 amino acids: CSVEDLSSQVQNSPLHF. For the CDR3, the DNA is TGCAGCGTTGAAGATCTGAGCTCCCAGGTGCAAAATTCACCCCTCCACTTT.

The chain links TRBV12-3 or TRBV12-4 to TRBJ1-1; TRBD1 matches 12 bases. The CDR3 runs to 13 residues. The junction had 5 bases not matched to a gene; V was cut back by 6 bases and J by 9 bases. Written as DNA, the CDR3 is TGTGCCAGCAGCCCAGGGGACAGGGGGCAAGCTTTCTTT. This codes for CASSPGDRGQAFF.

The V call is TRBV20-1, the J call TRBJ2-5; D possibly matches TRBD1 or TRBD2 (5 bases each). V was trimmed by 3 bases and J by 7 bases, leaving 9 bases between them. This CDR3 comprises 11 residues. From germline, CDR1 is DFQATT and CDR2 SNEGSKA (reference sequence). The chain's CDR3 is CSASGGVTQYF. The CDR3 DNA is TGCAGTGCTAGTGGGGGAGTGACCCAGTACTTC.

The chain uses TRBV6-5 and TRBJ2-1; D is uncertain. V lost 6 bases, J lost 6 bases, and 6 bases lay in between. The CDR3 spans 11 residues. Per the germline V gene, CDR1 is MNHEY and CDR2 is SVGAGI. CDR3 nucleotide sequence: TGTGCCAGCAGACGAGGCAATGAGCAGTTCTTC. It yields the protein CASRRGNEQFF.

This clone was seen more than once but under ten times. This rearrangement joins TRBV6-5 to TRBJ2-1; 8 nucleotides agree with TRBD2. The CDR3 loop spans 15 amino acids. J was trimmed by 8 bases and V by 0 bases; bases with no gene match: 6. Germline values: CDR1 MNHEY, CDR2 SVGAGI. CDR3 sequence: CASSYSRGEKHEQFF. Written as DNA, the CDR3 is TGTGCCAGCAGTTACTCGCGGGGGGAAAAACATGAGCAGTTCTTC.

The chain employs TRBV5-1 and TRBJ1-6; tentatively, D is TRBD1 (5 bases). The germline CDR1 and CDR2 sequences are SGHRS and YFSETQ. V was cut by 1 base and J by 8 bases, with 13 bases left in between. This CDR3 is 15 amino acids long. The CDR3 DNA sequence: TGCGCCAGCAGCTTGCTGGGGGGGGAGGATTCACCCCTCCACTTT. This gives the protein CASSLLGGEDSPLHF.

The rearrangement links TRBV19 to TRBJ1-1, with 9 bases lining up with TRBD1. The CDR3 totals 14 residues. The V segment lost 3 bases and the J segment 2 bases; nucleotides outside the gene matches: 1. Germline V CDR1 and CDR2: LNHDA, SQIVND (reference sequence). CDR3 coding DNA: TGTGCCAGTAGTATGACAGGGGGTAACACTGAAGCTTTCTTT. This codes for CASSMTGGNTEAFF. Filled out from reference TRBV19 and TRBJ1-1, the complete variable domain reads DGGITQSPKYLFRKEGQNVTLSCEQNLNHDAMYWYRQDPGQGLRLIYYSQIVNDFQKGDIAEGYSVSREKKESFPLTVTSAQKNPTAFYLCASSMTGGNTEAFFGQGTRLTVV.

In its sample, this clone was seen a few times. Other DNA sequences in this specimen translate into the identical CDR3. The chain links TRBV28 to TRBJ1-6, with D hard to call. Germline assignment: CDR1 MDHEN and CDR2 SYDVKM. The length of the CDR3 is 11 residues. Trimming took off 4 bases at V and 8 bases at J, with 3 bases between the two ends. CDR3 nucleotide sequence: TGTGCCAGCAGTTCAGATTCACCCCTCCACTTT. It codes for CASSSDSPLHF.

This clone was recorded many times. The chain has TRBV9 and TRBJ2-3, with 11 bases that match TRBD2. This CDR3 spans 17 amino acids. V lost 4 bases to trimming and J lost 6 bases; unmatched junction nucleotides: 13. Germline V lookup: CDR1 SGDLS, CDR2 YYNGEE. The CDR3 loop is CASSPLAGGRFMDTQYF. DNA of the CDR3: TGTGCCAGCAGCCCCTTAGCGGGAGGGCGCTTCATGGATACGCAGTATTTT.

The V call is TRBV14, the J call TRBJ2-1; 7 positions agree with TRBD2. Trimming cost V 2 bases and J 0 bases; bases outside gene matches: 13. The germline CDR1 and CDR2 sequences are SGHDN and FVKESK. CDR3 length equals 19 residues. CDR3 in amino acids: CASSQLASGRRSSYNEQFF. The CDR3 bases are TGTGCCAGCAGCCAATTGGCTAGCGGCCGAAGGAGCTCCTACAATGAGCAGTTCTTC.

DNA for the CDR3: TGTGCCAGCAGCCTAAAGACAGGGGGCGAGTCACCCCTCCACTTT. Translating it yields CASSLKTGGESPLHF. The rearrangement joins TRBV7-9 to TRBJ1-6, with 10 nucleotides matching TRBD1. The V segment lost 5 bases and the J segment 10 bases; nucleotides outside the gene matches: 8. Germline CDR1 SEHNR, CDR2 FQNEAQ (reference sequence). CDR3 length: 15 residues.

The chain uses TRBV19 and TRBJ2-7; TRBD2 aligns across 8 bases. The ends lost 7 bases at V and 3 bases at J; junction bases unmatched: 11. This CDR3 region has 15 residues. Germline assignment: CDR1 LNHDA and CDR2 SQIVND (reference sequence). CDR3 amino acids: CASTPGVAGIYEQYF. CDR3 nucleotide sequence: TGTGCCAGTACCCCGGGAGTAGCGGGAATCTACGAGCAGTACTTC.

The CDR3 coding sequence is TGTGCCAGCAGCTCCAGGGGGGTAAGCGAGCAGTACTTC. This sequence encodes CASSSRGVSEQYF. This chain joins TRBV13 and TRBJ2-7, with D possibly TRBD1 on 7 matching bases. V dropped 4 bases and J dropped 6 bases, with 13 bases sitting between them. CDR1 is PRHDT and CDR2 is FYEKMQ in the germline V gene (reference sequence). CDR3 length equals 13 residues.

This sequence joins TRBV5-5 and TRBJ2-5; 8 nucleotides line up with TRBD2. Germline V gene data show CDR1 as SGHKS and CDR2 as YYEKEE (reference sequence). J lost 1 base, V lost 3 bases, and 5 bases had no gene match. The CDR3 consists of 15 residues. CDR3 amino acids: CASSSGGAPQETQYF. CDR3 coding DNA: TGTGCCAGCAGCTCCGGGGGGGCGCCCCAAGAGACCCAGTACTTC. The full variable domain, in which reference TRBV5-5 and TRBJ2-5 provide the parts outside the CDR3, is DAGVTQSPTHLIKTRGQQVTLRCSPISGHKSVSWYQQVLGQGPQFIFQYYEKEERGRGNFPDRFSARQFPNYSSELNVNALLLGDSALYLCASSSGGAPQETQYFGPGTRLLVL.